This entry lists 20 T cell receptor beta chains sequenced from one sample in a study of blood T cell repertoires in COVID-19. Only in-frame clones appear in the TCRdb table, and some are missing; sequencing was by immunoSEQ multiplex PCR. The sample lists 81,000 or so clones; about 91% were seen once. Sequenced: peripheral blood. These receptors were obtained from a man between 70 and 80 years old with active or convalescent COVID-19.

V and J are TRBV25-1 and TRBJ2-5; 7 positions match TRBD2. Germline trimming cut 5 bases from V and 3 bases from J; bases unmatched to any gene: 12. The CDR3 totals 16 residues. Germline CDR1 and CDR2: MGHDK and SYGVNS. CDR3 sequence (DNA): TGTGCCAGCAGTACCTTTGAGGGCGGGACTAAAGAGACCCAGTACTTC. Translating gives CASSTFEGGTKETQYF. The full variable domain, its missing parts supplied by reference TRBV25-1 and TRBJ2-5, is EADIYQTPRYLVIGTGKKITLECSQTMGHDKMYWYQQDPGMELHLIHYSYGVNSTEKGDLSSESTVSRIRTEHFPLTLESARPSHTSQYLCASSTFEGGTKETQYFGPGTRLLVL.

This clone was counted once. The chain links TRBV7-2 to TRBJ2-7; maybe TRBD1 (5 bases). Trimming stripped 1 base from V and 2 bases from J, with 9 bases between. This CDR3 spans 14 amino acids. CDR1 SGHTA and CDR2 FQGNSA come from the germline V gene. CDR3 in amino acids: CASSLEPRAYEQYF. The CDR3 DNA reads as TGTGCCAGCAGCTTAGAACCCAGGGCCTACGAGCAGTACTTC.

This clone has only a few counts. The chain employs TRBV7-2 and TRBJ1-2, with D tentatively TRBD1 (5 bases). Trimming shortened V by 2 bases and J by 6 bases, and 13 bases separated the two germline ends. CDR1 is SGHTA and CDR2 is FQGNSA in the germline V gene. This CDR3 is 14 amino acids long. The CDR3 nucleotides are TGTGCCAGCAGCTTAAATCAGGGATGGAATGGCTACACCTTC. Translating gives CASSLNQGWNGYTF.

The rearrangement uses TRBV6-2 or TRBV6-3 and TRBJ1-2; weak D call: TRBD1 (5 bases). The CDR3 runs to 14 residues. Germline CDR1 MNHEY, CDR2 SVGEGT. Deletions cut 5 bases from V and 7 bases from J, with 17 bases between. The CDR3 reads CASSRDSARFGYTF. DNA for the CDR3: TGTGCCAGCAGTAGAGACAGCGCGAGATTTGGCTACACCTTC.

The genes are TRBV23-1 and TRBJ1-1; no clear D gene. TRBV23-1 is reported as an ORF; its role is uncertain. Between the trimmed V and J ends, which lost 8 bases and 0 bases, there was a span of 28 bases. The CDR3 sequence is 19 residues long. CDR3 nucleotides: TGCGCCAGCGGGCCTCTATCGGGGAGGGTTTTAGGTATGAACACTGAAGCTTTCTTT. Translation: CASGPLSGRVLGMNTEAFF.

The V call is TRBV9, the J call TRBJ1-2, with no clear D. This CDR3 is 14 amino acids long. Germline values: CDR1 SGDLS, CDR2 YYNGEE. The ends were cut back, 0 bases at V and 8 bases at J, with 14 bases in the middle. This chain's CDR3 is CASSVGETPRGYTF. The CDR3 DNA follows: TGTGCCAGCAGCGTAGGTGAGACACCCCGCGGCTACACCTTC.

The rearrangement joins TRBV18 to TRBJ1-1; no reliable D call. The CDR3 is made up of 15 amino acids. Trimming removed 2 bases from V and 1 base from J, with 11 bases in between. Germline-derived CDR1 and CDR2 are KGHSH and LQKENI. The chain's CDR3 is CASSPVLGPNTEAFF. The DNA of the CDR3 is TGTGCCAGCTCACCAGTGTTGGGCCCGAACACTGAAGCTTTCTTT.

The sample holds a few counts of this clone. The V and J genes are TRBV6-2 or TRBV6-3 and TRBJ1-1; TRBD1 aligns across 7 bases. The V segment lost 4 bases and the J segment 4 bases; nucleotides outside the gene matches: 6. CDR3 length: 14 residues. Germline V gives CDR1 MNHEY, CDR2 SVGEGT. CDR3 coding DNA: TGTGCCAGCAGTTTATGGCAGGGGGGCACTGAAGCTTTCTTT. It translates to CASSLWQGGTEAFF.

This sequence joins TRBV5-1 and TRBJ1-5; possible D gene TRBD1, 5 bases. CDR1 SGHRS and CDR2 YFSETQ come from the germline V gene. This CDR3 has 14 residues. V lost 7 bases, J lost 9 bases, and 20 bases lay in between. This CDR3 is CASLQAGVNSPQHF. In DNA form, the CDR3 reads TGCGCCAGCCTCCAGGCGGGGGTCAATTCGCCCCAGCATTTT.

The chain carries TRBV7-6 and TRBJ1-1; 7 bases line up with TRBD1. Unmatched junction bases numbered 11, after V lost 1 base and J lost 0 bases. CDR3 size: 18 residues. Germline V lookup: CDR1 SGHVS, CDR2 FNYEAQ. The CDR3 DNA reads TGTGCCAGCAGCTTAGGAGGCAGGGGGTTACCCTTGAACACTGAAGCTTTCTTT. Translation gives CASSLGGRGLPLNTEAFF.

The chain combines TRBV5-8 with TRBJ2-7, with D hard to call. CDR1 and CDR2 (germline): SGHTS, YDEGEE. The CDR3 runs to 14 residues. Trimming left V 4 bases short and J 0 bases short, with 11 bases between. The DNA of the CDR3 is TGTGCCAGCAGCCGTCCACACGCCTCCTACGAGCAGTACTTC. Its protein product is CASSRPHASYEQYF.

This chain connects TRBV5-4 to TRBJ1-2; D is perhaps TRBD1 (5 bases). Germline V gene data show CDR1 as SGHNT and CDR2 as YYREEE (reference sequence). Trimming cost V 2 bases and J 3 bases, with 17 bases left between them. CDR3 length: 16 residues. The chain's CDR3 is CASSFGREAGYYGYTF. The CDR3 region has the DNA TGTGCCAGCAGCTTCGGCAGGGAAGCTGGCTACTATGGCTACACCTTC.

The V call is TRBV5-6, the J call TRBJ1-6, with D perhaps TRBD1 (5 bases). This CDR3 contains 16 residues. V gave up 3 bases and J gave up 4 bases, with 14 bases separating them. Germline V lookup: CDR1 SGHDT, CDR2 YYEEEE. This CDR3 is CASSSKNRKYNSPLHF. Here the CDR3 DNA reads TGTGCCAGCAGCTCAAAGAACAGGAAGTATAATTCACCCCTCCACTTT.

V is TRBV19 and J is TRBJ2-7; the D gene is possibly TRBD1 (5 bases). The germline CDR1 and CDR2 sequences are LNHDA and SQIVND (reference sequence). V was shortened by 9 bases and J by 2 bases, with 17 bases between the two germline ends. CDR3 length: 14 residues. As DNA, the CDR3 is TGTGCCAGCCGAGCACAGGACCCCACCTACGAGCAGTACTTC. Its protein is CASRAQDPTYEQYF. The full variable domain, with the rest looked up from reference TRBV19 and TRBJ2-7, is DGGITQSPKYLFRKEGQNVTLSCEQNLNHDAMYWYRQDPGQGLRLIYYSQIVNDFQKGDIAEGYSVSREKKESFPLTVTSAQKNPTAFYLCASRAQDPTYEQYFGPGTRLTVT.

This clone was seen once. J is TRBJ1-6 and V is TRBV2; D possibly corresponds to TRBD1 (6 bases). Germline V gene sequence: CDR1 SNHLY, CDR2 FYNNEI. The CDR3 is 15 residues long. V was trimmed by 8 bases and J by 0 bases, leaving 11 bases between them. CDR3 DNA sequence: TGTGCCAGCCAGGGGCCAAGCTCCTATAATTCACCCCTCCACTTT. It specifies CASQGPSSYNSPLHF.

This chain uses TRBV9 with TRBJ1-5; 7 bases map to TRBD1. Germline loops: CDR1 SGDLS, CDR2 YYNGEE. J lost 3 bases, V lost 7 bases, and 4 bases had no gene match. The CDR3 spans 13 residues. Here the CDR3 DNA reads TGTGCCAGCGGGACAGACTTCAATCAGCCCCAGCATTTT. This translates into CASGTDFNQPQHF.

This rearrangement joins TRBV2 to TRBJ1-2, with a weak D call TRBD1 (5 bases). Trimming took off 5 bases at V and 1 base at J, with 5 bases between the two ends. Germline V gene data show CDR1 as SNHLY and CDR2 as FYNNEI. The CDR3 is made up of 12 amino acids. The CDR3 DNA reads TGTGCCAGCAGTCAGGGTAACTATGGCTACACCTTC. This translates into CASSQGNYGYTF.

This chain joins TRBV27 and TRBJ1-1; D is undetermined. CDR1 is MNHEY and CDR2 is SMNVEV in the germline V gene (reference sequence). CDR3 length equals 13 residues. Between the trimmed V and J ends, which lost 2 bases and 4 bases, there was a span of 8 bases. In DNA form, the CDR3 reads TGTGCCAGCAGTTTAAGAGTCTTCACTGAAGCTTTCTTT. This codes for CASSLRVFTEAFF.

This chain connects TRBV2 to TRBJ2-7; 11 positions match TRBD1. The CDR3 runs to 14 residues. Per the germline V gene, CDR1 is SNHLY and CDR2 is FYNNEI. Germline trimming cut 7 bases from V and 3 bases from J; bases unmatched to any gene: 5. CDR3 protein: CASNGQGAIYEQYF. The CDR3 nucleotides read TGTGCCAGCAACGGACAGGGGGCCATCTACGAGCAGTACTTC.

The chain uses TRBV27 and TRBJ1-1; TRBD1 agrees at 8 bases. V lost 0 bases to trimming and J lost 1 base; unmatched junction nucleotides: 1. The CDR3 sequence is 15 residues long. Germline CDR1 reads MNHEY; CDR2 reads SMNVEV (reference sequence). In DNA form, the CDR3 reads TGTGCCAGCAGTTTATCGGGGACAGGGAACACTGAAGCTTTCTTT. Protein: CASSLSGTGNTEAFF.